This T cell receptor beta chain was documented in a study of cytomegalovirus exposure and HLA in healthy donors. Whole-study findings and limits: A later analysis reported that several of the most significant clusters appeared to be linked to common viral pathogens, among them Epstein-Barr virus.

CDR1 and CDR2 (germline): MDHEN, SYDVKM. This CDR3 region has 11 residues. V gave up 5 bases and J gave up 8 bases, with 8 bases separating them. On this clone itself: Its antigen is unknown.

The PCR made use of 60 Vbeta and 13 Jbeta primers. Repertoires were generated with immunoSEQ multiplex PCR, while TCRdb's copy carries only in-frame clones and drops some. The data show 150,000 or so clones, around four fifths seen once. Sequencing used PBMCs. This clonotype originated in a man younger than 35 in good health and CMV-seronegative. The chain couples TRBV28 to TRBJ2-3; D is uncertain. CDR3 DNA: TGTGCCAGCAGTCTTCAGATTACGCAGTATTTT. Its translation is CASSLQITQYF.